Here is one TCR beta chain with its context. Its antigen is still unknown. The sample holds no much larger clone one base away, and base qualities are not on file. Reading from cysteine to phenylalanine, the CDR3 counts 12 amino acids. CDR3 DNA only is kept here, 36 bases in frame from base 1. As encoded in the germline V gene (reference sequence), CDR1 is MNHNY while CDR2 is SVGAGI. Ends trimmed: V by 6 bases, J by 12 bases; bases unmatched to a gene: 7. Genomic DNA was isolated using the Qiagen DNeasy kit from unsorted PBMCs as well as from negatively selected CD4+ and CD8+ fractions. TCR beta CDR3 regions were amplified by immunoSEQ multiplex PCR using primers annealing to V and J segments. Amplification bias was minimized using a synthetic immune receptor repertoire, and residual bias was removed computationally after sequencing. From the authors' description of their analysis: Repertoire diversity was quantified as the Shannon entropy index using custom Python scripts. Unsorted, CD4+ and CD8+ repertoires were analyzed separately, except in combined analyses where CD4+ and CD8+ sequences were merged in silico. A clone was considered expanded if an increase in frequency of at least 2-fold after treatment relative to C1D1 was found, and a pseudocount of 0.5 was applied to clones undetected at baseline. Clones with 0 or 1 copy at C1D1 were defined as singleton clones, while clones with 2 or more copies were defined as non-singleton clones. Clones expanded in unsorted samples were labelled as CD4+, CD8+ or unknown by matching protein sequences in sorted samples from the same patient. Wilcoxon tests on paired samples were used to test diversity changes from C1D1 to C4D1. This is the immuneACCESS table as TCRdb keeps it, with only in-frame sequences that have V and J called. A part of the clones is gone; compared with another copy, unresolved V genes explain less than half, and the rest is unexplained. D and trimming were read from the DNA, whereas the V and J calls and clone size are those reported in that table. The sample table lists tens of thousands of clones, 65% to 80% of them with a count of one. Less than 15% of the sample rests with the top ten.

The time point label for this specimen denotes: cycle 4 day 1 (C4D1), after five to seven weeks of nivolumab. All trial patients had relapsed after autologous stem cell transplantation, with cohorts A, B and C differing in prior brentuximab vedotin exposure. A total of over 50 patients with relapsed/refractory classical Hodgkin lymphoma made up the trial cohort, and each patient's best overall response was complete response, partial response or progressive disease. Single-agent nivolumab was administered to trial patients in the multi-cohort phase II CheckMate 205 trial. An independent review committee assessed best overall response by applying the 2007 International Working Group response criteria. PBMCs from the trial were collected at three points: immediately before nivolumab initiation (C1D1), and during therapy at cycle 2 day 1 and cycle 4 day 1. After peripheral blood was drawn into 8 mL Vacutainer Cell Preparation Tubes, PBMCs were isolated by centrifugation and then cryopreserved.

These data originate in a study of PD-1 blockade in classical Hodgkin lymphoma (dated by TCRdb to 2020 to 2021). As for the study more broadly: Nivolumab dosing was 3 mg/kg intravenously every 2 weeks, continuing until either disease progression or unacceptable toxicity. A peripheral blood immune signature of response to PD-1 blockade in classical Hodgkin lymphoma was defined using TCR beta sequencing and CyTOF. The paper's findings and limits, for the study overall: The study was restricted to a single clinical trial cohort, and the causes of repertoire differences, possibly disease activity or prior therapy, were left undefined. Diversity was lower in patients who began nivolumab less than 1 year after ASCT, so these patients were left out of later analyses to avoid confounding by immune reconstitution. A significant rise by C4D1 was seen in CD4+ but not CD8+ TCR diversity (p=0.0027 vs p=0.16), with the rise being most apparent in complete responders (p=0.02). Among trial patients, those achieving complete response had baseline diversity similar to that of newly diagnosed patients, while diversity was significantly lower in partial responders and progressors. Baseline TCR diversity was reported as lower in newly diagnosed patients than in healthy donors, and lower still in relapsed/refractory patients.

Material: peripheral blood mononuclear cells (PBMCs), obtained before the fourth cycle of nivolumab. The clonotype originates from a human donor with classical Hodgkin lymphoma. The V gene is TRBV6-6 and the J gene is TRBJ2-7; 11 bases in the middle match TRBD2. This receptor carries the CDR3 CASRLAGGALYF. The DNA sequence is as follows: TGTGCCAGCAGATTAGCGGGAGGGGCTTTGTACTTC.